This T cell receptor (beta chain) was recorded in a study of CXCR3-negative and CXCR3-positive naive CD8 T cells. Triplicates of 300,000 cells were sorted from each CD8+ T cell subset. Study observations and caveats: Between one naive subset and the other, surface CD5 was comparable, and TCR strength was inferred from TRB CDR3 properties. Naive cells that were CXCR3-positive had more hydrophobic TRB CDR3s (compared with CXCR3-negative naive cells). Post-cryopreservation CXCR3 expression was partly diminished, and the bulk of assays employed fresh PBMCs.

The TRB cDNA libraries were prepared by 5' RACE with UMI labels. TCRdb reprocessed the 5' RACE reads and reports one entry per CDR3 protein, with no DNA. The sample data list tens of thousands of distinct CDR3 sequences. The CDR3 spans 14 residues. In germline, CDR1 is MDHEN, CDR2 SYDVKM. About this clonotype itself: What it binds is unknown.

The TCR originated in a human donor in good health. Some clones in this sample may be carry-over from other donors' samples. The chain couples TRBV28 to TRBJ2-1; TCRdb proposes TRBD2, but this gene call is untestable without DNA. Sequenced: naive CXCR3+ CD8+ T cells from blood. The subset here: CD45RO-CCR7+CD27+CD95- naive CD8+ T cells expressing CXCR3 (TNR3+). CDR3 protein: CASSFPGGHNEQFF.